The 27 T cell receptor beta chains listed next were all sequenced from one sample in a study of cytotoxic CD8 clonotypes in ibrutinib-treated CLL. The method was immunoSEQ multiplex PCR; TCRdb's version includes in-frame clones alone and lacks a portion of them. The profile shows about 160,000 clones, 88% of them singletons. The sequenced sample was PBMCs, obtained at disease progression, from a patient treated with ibrutinib. The receptors shown here come from a human donor with chronic lymphocytic leukemia.

This chain uses TRBV2 with TRBJ1-4; D not certain. V lost 2 bases and J lost 0, with 13 bases in between. Germline V gene lookup returns CDR1 SNHLY and CDR2 FYNNEI. This CDR3 is built from 17 residues. In nucleotides, the CDR3 is TGTGCCAGCAGTGAATTGGGAAGGGATCCAACTAATGAAAAACTGTTTTTT. Translation: CASSELGRDPTNEKLFF.

The rearrangement links TRBV12-5 to TRBJ1-5; D gene ambiguous. The CDR3 loop spans 19 amino acids. Looked up from germline, CDR1 is LGHNT and CDR2 is FRNRAP. V shed 0 bases and J shed 0 bases, with 18 bases lying between them. The CDR3 DNA reads as TGTGCTAGTGGTTTGGTATCGTTCAGTCTGTTCGGTAGCAATCAGCCCCAGCATTTT. This encodes CASGLVSFSLFGSNQPQHF. The variable domain in full, completed from reference TRBV12-5 and TRBJ1-5, reads DARVTQTPRHKVTEMGQEVTMRCQPILGHNTVFWYRQTMMQGLELLAYFRNRAPLDDSGMPKDRFSAEMPDATLATLKIQPSEPRDSAVYFCASGLVSFSLFGSNQPQHFGDGTRLSIL.

The chain couples TRBV19 to TRBJ1-1; D perhaps matches TRBD1 (5 bases). Germline V CDR1 and CDR2: LNHDA, SQIVND (reference sequence). Deletions cut 7 bases from V and 3 bases from J, with 12 bases between. CDR3 size: 13 residues. CDR3 DNA: TGTGCCAGTAACGCCGACAGTTACACTGAAGCTTTCTTT. Its protein product is CASNADSYTEAFF.

This rearrangement joins TRBV5-4 to TRBJ2-7, with unresolved D. CDR1 and CDR2 (germline): SGHNT, YYREEE (reference sequence). Trimming removed 4 bases from V and 5 bases from J, with 13 bases in between. The CDR3 is 13 residues long. The CDR3 reads CASSPPGRDEQYF. Written as DNA, the CDR3 is TGTGCCAGCAGCCCACCGGGCCGGGACGAGCAGTACTTC.

This rearrangement joins TRBV7-9 to TRBJ1-1; 7 bases match TRBD1. This CDR3 comprises 13 residues. V was clipped by 4 bases and J by 7 bases; unmatched bases: 6. Germline CDR1 reads SEHNR; CDR2 reads FQNEAQ (reference sequence). For the CDR3, the DNA is TGTGCCAGCAGCTCTACTCGGGACAGTGAAGCTTTCTTT. Translating gives CASSSTRDSEAFF.

V and J are TRBV5-1 and TRBJ1-3; no clear D gene. The germline V gene has CDR1 SGHRS and CDR2 YFSETQ. This CDR3 contains 13 residues. Trimming left V 5 bases short and J 6 bases short, with 12 bases between. The CDR3 sequence is CASRSSGENTIYF. The CDR3 nucleotides are TGCGCCAGCAGGTCTTCTGGGGAAAACACCATATATTTT. Full variable domain (remainder filled in from reference TRBV5-1 and TRBJ1-3): KAGVTQTPRYLIKTRGQQVTLSCSPISGHRSVSWYQQTPGQGLQFLFEYFSETQRNKGNFPGRFSGRQFSNSRSEMNVSTLELGDSALYLCASRSSGENTIYFGEGSWLTVV.

The chain combines TRBV4-2 with TRBJ1-4; D unclear. From germline, CDR1 is LGHNA and CDR2 YNFKEQ. The V gene lost 1 base and the J gene lost 8 bases, with 14 bases spanning the gap. This CDR3 has 15 amino acids. CDR3 loop: CASSQGNGVGEKLFF. The DNA of the CDR3 is TGTGCCAGCAGCCAAGGAAATGGGGTTGGGGAAAAACTGTTTTTT.

In its sample, this clone was seen a few times. The chain combines TRBV7-9 with TRBJ2-2; possible D gene TRBD2, 5 bases. The CDR3 has 17 amino acids. Trimming removed 10 bases at V and 2 bases at J, with 23 bases between. Germline CDR1 reads SEHNR; CDR2 reads FQNEAQ (reference sequence). The chain's CDR3 is CAIPQVDGISNTGELFF. CDR3 coding DNA: TGTGCCATCCCGCAGGTGGACGGGATTTCTAACACCGGGGAGCTGTTTTTT.

The chain combines TRBV29-1 with TRBJ2-5; TRBD2 matches at 9 bases. V was pared by 7 bases and J by 5 bases, with 5 bases of the junction left unmatched. This CDR3 has 12 amino acids. In germline, CDR1 is SQVTM, CDR2 ANQGSEA. The CDR3 sequence: CSGGTSYETQYF. The CDR3 coding sequence is TGCAGCGGCGGGACTAGCTATGAGACCCAGTACTTC. Using reference TRBV29-1 and TRBJ2-5 for the parts outside the CDR3, the full variable domain is SAVISQKPSRDICQRGTSLTIQCQVDSQVTMMFWYRQQPGQSLTLIATANQGSEATYESGFVIDKFPISRPNLTFSTLTVSNMSPEDSSIYLCSGGTSYETQYFGPGTRLLVL.

The rearrangement uses TRBV7-2 and TRBJ1-2; possible D gene TRBD1, 5 bases. The V and J ends lost 2 bases and 4 bases respectively, with 11 bases between them. Germline V gene data show CDR1 as SGHTA and CDR2 as FQGNSA. CDR3 length: 14 residues. The CDR3: CASSLQTESYGYTF. CDR3 DNA sequence: TGTGCCAGCAGCTTACAGACAGAGAGCTATGGCTACACCTTC.

The chain combines TRBV28 with TRBJ1-1, with 8 nucleotides matching TRBD1. V gave up 5 bases and J gave up 2 bases; unmatched junction bases: 7. CDR1 and CDR2 from the germline V gene are MDHEN and SYDVKM. The CDR3 has 15 residues. Here the CDR3 reads CASSPQGVLNTEAFF. The CDR3 DNA follows: TGTGCCAGCAGTCCACAGGGGGTCCTTAACACTGAAGCTTTCTTT.

The chain is built from TRBV15 and TRBJ2-1; 13 nucleotides align to TRBD2. The CDR3 length is 16 residues. Per germline, CDR1 LNHNV and CDR2 YYDKDF (reference sequence). V shed 2 bases, J shed 8 bases, and the junction held 6 bases outside the gene matches. The CDR3 spells CATSRQWTSGRDEQFF. For the CDR3, the DNA is TGTGCCACCAGCAGACAGTGGACTAGCGGGAGAGATGAGCAGTTCTTC.

CDR3 sequence: CASSFRPSGDTEAFF. CDR3 coding DNA: TGTGCCAGCAGCTTTCGTCCGAGTGGGGACACTGAAGCTTTCTTT. This chain joins TRBV5-4 and TRBJ1-1; D is unresolved. The V end lost 2 bases, the J end lost 3 bases, and 14 bases lay between the germline ends. Germline CDR1 is SGHNT and CDR2 is YYREEE (reference sequence). This CDR3 has 15 residues.

In its sample, this clone was seen a few times. The chain links TRBV9 to TRBJ2-7, with 7 bases that match TRBD1. With 4 bases clipped from V and 0 bases from J, the junction kept 10 bases outside the gene matches. Germline-derived CDR1 and CDR2 are SGDLS and YYNGEE. CDR3 size: 16 residues. The CDR3 spells CASSINPTGSSYEQYF. The CDR3 coding sequence is TGTGCCAGCAGCATAAATCCGACAGGGAGCTCCTACGAGCAGTACTTC.

The CDR3 loop is CASRTGTGGEKLFF. In DNA, the CDR3 is TGTGCCAGCAGAACCGGGACAGGGGGAGAAAAACTGTTTTTT. The chain recombines TRBV2 with TRBJ1-4; 11 nucleotides line up with TRBD1. Per the germline V gene, CDR1 is SNHLY and CDR2 is FYNNEI. Losses at the gene ends were 6 bases for V and 8 bases for J; bases not matched to a gene: 5. CDR3 length equals 14 residues.

The chain recombines TRBV4-3 with TRBJ2-7; unclear D gene. The CDR3 is 15 residues long. V lost 1 base and J lost 0, with 10 bases in between. CDR1 and CDR2 (germline): LGHNA, YSLEER. The CDR3 DNA is TGCGCCAGCAGCCAAGCAGGCAAAAGCTCCTACGAGCAGTACTTC. Protein sequence: CASSQAGKSSYEQYF.

The chain recombines TRBV6-6 with TRBJ2-3; D call uncertain. The CDR3 loop spans 11 amino acids. Trimming shortened V by 1 base and J by 10 bases, and 6 bases separated the two germline ends. Germline V gene data show CDR1 as MNHNY and CDR2 as SVGAGI (reference sequence). For the CDR3, the DNA is TGTGCCAGCAGTTACTACCAGTCGCAGTATTTT. As protein: CASSYYQSQYF.

This clone showed up just once. The CDR3 DNA is TGTGCCAGCAAGAAAGAACTAGCTTCTGGGGCCAACGTCCTGACTTTC. Protein product: CASKKELASGANVLTF. J is TRBJ2-6 and V is TRBV11-3; D is possibly TRBD2 (6 bases). The CDR3 runs 16 residues. CDR1 is SGHNT and CDR2 is YENEEA in the germline V gene. V was shortened by 7 bases and J by 1 base, with 14 bases between the two germline ends.

The rearrangement uses TRBV20-1 and TRBJ2-1, with no clear D. The CDR3 runs to 11 residues. Trimming cost V 4 bases and J 6 bases, with 7 bases left between them. Germline CDR1 and CDR2: DFQATT and SNEGSKA (reference sequence). As DNA, the CDR3 is TGCAGTGCTATTTTCCGCAATGAGCAGTTCTTC. This sequence encodes CSAIFRNEQFF.

The chain recombines TRBV5-1 with TRBJ1-2; tentative D call: TRBD1 (6 bases). V lost 4 bases and J 10 bases, leaving 29 bases between the germline ends. Germline V gene lookup returns CDR1 SGHRS and CDR2 YFSETQ. The CDR3 spans 17 residues. CDR3 in amino acids: CASSPRPGVGRDVVYTF. Written as DNA, the CDR3 is TGCGCCAGCAGCCCTCGGCCAGGGGTGGGCCGGGACGTGGTCTACACCTTC.

The chain recombines TRBV7-2 with TRBJ2-1; 10 bases map to TRBD2. The V gene's germline CDR1 is SGHTA and CDR2 FQGNSA. Trimming cost V 1 base and J 4 bases; bases outside gene matches: 4. CDR3 length: 16 amino acids. In DNA, the CDR3 is TGTGCCAGCAGCTTAGTACTAGCGGGGCTATACAATGAGCAGTTCTTC. Translation gives CASSLVLAGLYNEQFF.

The chain uses TRBV2 and TRBJ1-3; TRBD1 is a possible D gene (5 bases). CDR1 and CDR2 from the germline V gene are SNHLY and FYNNEI. The CDR3 has 14 residues. V lost 6 bases to trimming and J lost 0 bases, with 9 bases between them. The CDR3 DNA is TGTGCCAGCAGAGGGGACGGCTCTGGAAACACCATATATTTT. It codes for CASRGDGSGNTIYF.

On this clone itself: Different DNA sequences within this sample yield the same CDR3. The chain recombines TRBV2 with TRBJ2-1; D remains ambiguous. Between the trimmed V and J ends, which lost 6 bases and 0 bases, there was a span of 6 bases. CDR1 is SNHLY, CDR2 FYNNEI, per germline. The CDR3 is 13 residues long. The CDR3 DNA reads as TGTGCCAGCAGGCTGAGCTCCTACAATGAGCAGTTCTTC. Translated: CASRLSSYNEQFF.

The chain recombines TRBV4-2 with TRBJ1-2; D perhaps matches TRBD1 (5 bases). This CDR3 comprises 15 residues. CDR1 is LGHNA, CDR2 YNFKEQ, per germline. The V and J ends lost 0 bases and 6 bases respectively, with 14 bases between them. The CDR3 nucleotides read TGTGCCAGCAGCCAAGATGGCCAGGGCTTAAATGGCTACACCTTC. Translated: CASSQDGQGLNGYTF.

A single count supports this clone. The rearrangement uses TRBV9 and TRBJ2-1, with 7 positions matching TRBD2. CDR1 and CDR2 (germline): SGDLS, YYNGEE. Unmatched junction bases numbered 11, after V lost 0 bases and J lost 14 bases. The CDR3 spans 14 residues. The DNA for the CDR3 is TGTGCCAGCAGCGTAGACCCTAGCGGAATAAGAAAGTTCTTC. Residues: CASSVDPSGIRKFF.

The chain is built from TRBV29-1 and TRBJ2-2, with 14 positions matching TRBD2. The CDR3 runs 17 residues. Germline CDR1 SQVTM, CDR2 ANQGSEA. V gave up 7 bases and J gave up 4 bases; unmatched junction bases: 11. CDR3 region: CSAQGLAGGPTTGELFF. For the CDR3, the DNA is TGCAGCGCACAAGGACTAGCGGGAGGTCCCACCACCGGGGAGCTGTTTTTT.

This chain's CDR3 is CASRVYGGKNTEAFF. The CDR3, as DNA: TGTGCCAGCAGAGTTTATGGGGGTAAAAACACTGAAGCTTTCTTT. The J gene is TRBJ1-1, the V gene TRBV25-1; TRBD1 is a possible D gene (5 bases). Trimming stripped 6 bases from V and 2 bases from J, with 16 bases between. The CDR3 has 15 residues. Germline loops: CDR1 MGHDK, CDR2 SYGVNS.